Following are 16 T cell receptor beta chains from one sample sequenced in a study of blood T cell repertoires in COVID-19. The data were produced by immunoSEQ multiplex PCR, yet TCRdb's version contains in-frame clones alone and is incomplete. This sample has roughly 140,000 clones; 65% to 85% occur once, and the top ten carry 5%. Input material: peripheral blood. These receptors all come from a woman aged 45-65 years with acute or convalescent COVID-19.

This chain links TRBV5-1 with TRBJ2-1; 14 bases are a match to TRBD2. This CDR3 has 18 amino acids. V gave up 4 bases and J gave up 5 bases; unmatched junction bases: 11. The germline CDR1 and CDR2 sequences are SGHRS and YFSETQ. As DNA, the CDR3 is TGCGCCAGCAGCACCGGACTAGCGGGGGGTGGAACCGACAATGAGCAGTTCTTC. This encodes CASSTGLAGGGTDNEQFF.

This sequence joins TRBV6-1 and TRBJ1-4; D is undetermined. V was trimmed by 1 base and J by 3 bases, leaving 6 bases between them. The CDR3 covers 14 residues. The germline gives CDR1 MNHNS, CDR2 SASEGT. The CDR3 spells CASSEGGANEKLFF. CDR3 sequence (DNA): TGTGCCAGCAGTGAAGGAGGAGCTAATGAAAAACTGTTTTTT.

This chain joins TRBV19 and TRBJ1-2, with 10 bases aligning to TRBD1. The length of the CDR3 is 15 residues. CDR1 and CDR2 from the germline V gene are LNHDA and SQIVND (reference sequence). V lost 3 bases and J lost 8; bases outside the gene matches: 9. CDR3 DNA sequence: TGTGCCAGTAGTATTCTCGGGACAGGGGCTTACGGCTACACCTTC. This sequence encodes CASSILGTGAYGYTF.

The chain is built from TRBV4-2 and TRBJ1-6; TRBD1 matches at 7 bases. The V gene end was trimmed by 0 bases and the J gene end by 7 bases; junction bases not matched to a gene: 15. This CDR3 region has 19 residues. Germline V gene sequence: CDR1 LGHNA, CDR2 YNFKEQ. This CDR3 is CASSQEFSRGQGENSPLHF. As DNA, the CDR3 is TGTGCCAGCAGCCAAGAGTTTTCTAGGGGGCAAGGTGAAAATTCACCCCTCCACTTT.

The chain joins TRBV6-2 or TRBV6-3 to TRBJ2-1, with a weak D call TRBD2 (6 bases). The CDR3 is 14 residues long. Germline V gene sequence: CDR1 MNHEY, CDR2 SVGEGT. Trimming pared 6 bases from V and 9 bases from J, leaving 18 bases between. The CDR3 DNA is TGTGCCAGCAGCAAGACTAGGTCGTCTGGTGAGCAGTTCTTC. Its translation: CASSKTRSSGEQFF.

The chain carries TRBV5-1 and TRBJ1-1; 8 nucleotides agree with TRBD1. CDR1 is SGHRS and CDR2 is YFSETQ in the germline V gene. J was trimmed by 4 bases and V by 4 bases; bases with no gene match: 6. The CDR3 has 14 residues. Written as DNA, the CDR3 is TGCGCCAGCAGCCACGAAACAGGGGGCACTGAAGCTTTCTTT. It specifies CASSHETGGTEAFF.

The chain uses TRBV7-7 and TRBJ2-2, with 7 bases matching TRBD1. This CDR3 spans 15 amino acids. The V gene's germline CDR1 is SSHAT and CDR2 FNYEAQ (reference sequence). V trimming: 5 bases; J trimming: 5 bases; junction bases outside the gene matches: 8. This CDR3 reads CASSPDRERTGELFF. Written as DNA, the CDR3 is TGTGCCAGCAGCCCAGACAGGGAACGGACCGGGGAGCTGTTTTTT.

This clone was observed a handful of times. The rearrangement joins TRBV6-4 to TRBJ2-2; D might be TRBD1 (6 bases). Germline V lookup: CDR1 MRHNA, CDR2 SNTAGT. Trimming took off 2 bases at V and 0 bases at J, with 7 bases between the two ends. This CDR3 is built from 15 residues. The CDR3 is CASSDNRANTGELFF. The DNA of the CDR3 is TGTGCCAGCAGTGACAACAGGGCGAACACCGGGGAGCTGTTTTTT.

This chain uses TRBV12-3 or TRBV12-4 with TRBJ1-4; maybe TRBD1 (6 bases). Trimming stripped 9 bases from V and 0 bases from J, with 8 bases between. The CDR3 loop spans 13 amino acids. The CDR3 loop reads CASGTPTNEKLFF. The CDR3 DNA reads TGTGCCAGTGGGACACCAACTAATGAAAAACTGTTTTTT.

V gene TRBV21-1 combines with J gene TRBJ1-2; the table's D call of TRBD1 was not tested on the DNA. TRBV21-1 is a pseudogene. This CDR3 is 14 amino acids long. The CDR3 region has the DNA TGTGCCAGCAGCAAGACAGGAGGTGACTATGGCTACACCTTC. Translation gives CASSKTGGDYGYTF.

This chain joins TRBV7-9 and TRBJ1-2, with a tentative D call TRBD1 (5 bases). The germline V gene has CDR1 SEHNR and CDR2 FQNEAQ (reference sequence). Trimming shortened V by 2 bases and J by 6 bases, and 19 bases separated the two germline ends. The CDR3 is 16 amino acids. CDR3 DNA: TGTGCCAGCAGCTTAAACTACGGGGGAGGACGAGATGGCTACACCTTC. This sequence encodes CASSLNYGGGRDGYTF.

This chain joins TRBV5-6 and TRBJ2-1, with D possibly being TRBD2 (6 bases). With 2 bases removed from V and 7 bases from J, the gap between germline ends came to 19 bases. The CDR3 extends over 16 amino acids. Germline V CDR1 and CDR2: SGHDT, YYEEEE. CDR3 region: CASSLAGPTRLNEQFF. DNA of the CDR3: TGTGCCAGCAGCTTAGCGGGTCCCACAAGGCTGAATGAGCAGTTCTTC.

The rearrangement links TRBV28 to TRBJ1-5; D unresolved. The CDR3 covers 14 residues. Germline CDR1 and CDR2: MDHEN and SYDVKM. Trimming removed 6 bases at V and 0 bases at J, with 9 bases between. CDR3 sequence: CASSRHVSNQPQHF. The CDR3 bases are TGTGCCAGCAGCCGACACGTTAGCAATCAGCCCCAGCATTTT.

J is TRBJ2-5 and V is TRBV11-2; no firm D call. Trimming took 3 bases from V and 5 from J, leaving 4 bases between them. Germline V gene data show CDR1 as SGHAT and CDR2 as FQNNGV. CDR3 length: 11 residues. The CDR3 loop is CASSFAETQYF. The CDR3 DNA is TGTGCCAGCAGCTTTGCGGAGACCCAGTACTTC.

This chain links TRBV5-1 with TRBJ2-1, with D possibly matching TRBD1 (5 bases). V was trimmed by 4 bases and J by 4 bases, leaving 21 bases between them. The V gene's germline CDR1 is SGHRS and CDR2 YFSETQ. This CDR3 is built from 17 residues. The CDR3 DNA is TGCGCCAGCAGCATACCAATGACAGAAGGTTTATACAATGAGCAGTTCTTC. Its translation is CASSIPMTEGLYNEQFF.

The chain employs TRBV18 and TRBJ1-2; TRBD1 agrees at 7 bases. V was clipped by 4 bases and J by 8 bases; unmatched bases: 10. The CDR3 sequence is 14 residues long. The germline V gene has CDR1 KGHSH and CDR2 LQKENI. The CDR3 bases are TGTGCCAGCTCACAGTCCCGGGACAGCTTGGGCTACACCTTC. It translates to CASSQSRDSLGYTF.